These 17 T cell receptor beta chains were all obtained from the same sample, sequenced in a study of T cell changes during pregnancy in multiple sclerosis. Here immunoSEQ multiplex PCR was the method, and the copy in TCRdb shows in-frame clones only, minus some. Among tens of thousands of clones listed, approximately 92% were seen once. The sample here was peripheral blood, taken in the third trimester of pregnancy. Receptors originate from a female donor with multiple sclerosis, enrolled in a pregnancy study.

The chain is built from TRBV5-4 and TRBJ1-5; D ambiguous. CDR3 length: 13 residues. In germline, CDR1 is SGHNT, CDR2 YYREEE (reference sequence). V was pared by 0 bases and J by 4 bases, with 5 bases between. Here the CDR3 reads CASSLDRNQPQHF. DNA of the CDR3: TGTGCCAGCAGCTTGGACAGAAATCAGCCCCAGCATTTT.

The chain recombines TRBV18 with TRBJ2-2, with 7 bases lining up with TRBD1. CDR3 length: 14 residues. Trimming at V came to 3 bases and at J to 8 bases, leaving 6 bases not matched to a gene. Germline V gives CDR1 KGHSH, CDR2 LQKENI. This CDR3 reads CASSPSTGTGELFF. The CDR3 nucleotides read TGTGCCAGCTCACCGTCGACAGGGACGGGGGAGCTGTTTTTT.

The chain is built from TRBV5-8 and TRBJ2-7, with 9 bases aligning to TRBD1. The CDR3 runs 15 residues. The germline V gene encodes CDR1 SGHTS and CDR2 YDEGEE. V shed 4 bases, J shed 3 bases, and the junction held 8 bases outside the gene matches. The CDR3 DNA reads as TGTGCCAGCAGCGTTCACCCGGGACAGGGCTACGAGCAGTACTTC. Its protein is CASSVHPGQGYEQYF.

The chain is built from TRBV5-5 and TRBJ2-7; D possibly corresponds to TRBD2 (6 bases). Trimming pared 1 base from V and 2 bases from J, leaving 10 bases between. Germline V gene sequence: CDR1 SGHKS, CDR2 YYEKEE (reference sequence). The CDR3 is made up of 14 amino acids. CDR3: CASSLMGGPYEQYF. CDR3 bases: TGTGCCAGCAGCTTGATGGGGGGTCCCTACGAGCAGTACTTC.

With respect to this clone: This sample also contains other DNA sequences that code for the same CDR3. This chain connects TRBV27 to TRBJ1-2; the D is unclear. V gave up 6 bases and J gave up 4 bases, with 18 bases separating them. Germline loops: CDR1 MNHEY, CDR2 SMNVEV (reference sequence). The CDR3 is 15 residues long. DNA of the CDR3: TGTGCCAGCAGACCCGGGAGCCCATGGGTCTATGGCTACACCTTC. Translated, it gives CASRPGSPWVYGYTF.

This chain connects TRBV9 to TRBJ2-3, with D possibly being TRBD1 (6 bases). The CDR3 runs 16 residues. Germline lookup yields CDR1 SGDLS and CDR2 YYNGEE. V was trimmed by 1 base and J by 5 bases, leaving 17 bases between them. In DNA, the CDR3 is TGTGCCAGCAGCGTACTCCCGCAGGGGTGGGGAGATACGCAGTATTTT. Its translation: CASSVLPQGWGDTQYF.

The chain is built from TRBV6-5 and TRBJ1-5; perhaps TRBD1 as D (6 bases). Germline CDR1 MNHEY, CDR2 SVGAGI. The V end was cut by 9 bases, the J end by 6 bases, with 15 bases between. The CDR3 totals 13 residues. CDR3 protein: CARQGTPIQPQHF. The CDR3 DNA reads TGTGCCAGGCAAGGGACACCCATTCAGCCCCAGCATTTT.

The chain joins TRBV19 to TRBJ2-1, with TRBD2 matching 7 bases. Germline CDR1 reads LNHDA; CDR2 reads SQIVND (reference sequence). This CDR3 has 11 amino acids. The V and J ends lost 6 bases and 13 bases, in that order; junction bases with no gene match: 6. Here the CDR3 DNA reads TGTGCCAGTAGATCCGGGACTATCCAGTTCTTC. This codes for CASRSGTIQFF.

The chain employs TRBV7-2 and TRBJ2-1; 8 bases map to TRBD2. CDR1 SGHTA and CDR2 FQGNSA come from the germline V gene. This CDR3 is built from 16 residues. V dropped 1 base and J dropped 4; count of bases not matched to a gene: 6. In nucleotides, the CDR3 is TGTGCCAGCAGCTTAGGAGGCGGGAGGATTTACAATGAGCAGTTCTTC. As protein: CASSLGGGRIYNEQFF. The full variable domain, rest sourced from reference TRBV7-2 and TRBJ2-1, is GAGVSQSPSNKVTEKGKDVELRCDPISGHTALYWYRQSLGQGLEFLIYFQGNSAPDKSGLPSDRFSAERTGGSVSTLTIQRTQQEDSAVYLCASSLGGGRIYNEQFFGPGTRLTVL.

This chain joins TRBV15 and TRBJ1-5, with 7 bases aligning to TRBD1. CDR1 is LNHNV, CDR2 YYDKDF, per germline (reference sequence). The CDR3 covers 14 residues. After removal of 0 bases from V and 9 bases from J, the junction contained 5 bases not matched to a gene. The CDR3 loop is CATSRDRQGRPQHF. The CDR3 nucleotides are TGTGCCACCAGCAGAGATAGACAGGGCCGGCCCCAGCATTTT.

The count of this clone is one. The chain combines TRBV2 with TRBJ1-1, with TRBD1 identical over 8 bases. Germline CDR1 reads SNHLY; CDR2 reads FYNNEI. The CDR3 totals 16 residues. J lost 0 bases, V lost 4 bases, and 7 bases had no gene match. The CDR3 reads CASSGAGGLMNTEAFF. The CDR3 nucleotides are TGTGCCAGCAGTGGGGCAGGGGGCTTAATGAACACTGAAGCTTTCTTT.

The rearrangement uses TRBV6-5 and TRBJ2-7; 7 bases match TRBD1. Germline assignment: CDR1 MNHEY and CDR2 SVGAGI. There are 15 residues in the CDR3. The J segment lost 0 bases and the V segment lost 5 bases, leaving 7 bases of the junction unmatched. The CDR3 reads CASSPPRGSSYEQYF. DNA of the CDR3: TGTGCCAGCAGTCCCCCCAGGGGGAGCTCCTACGAGCAGTACTTC.

As for this clone: The junction departs from the called germline gene at one end, perhaps through a read error. The chain couples TRBV5-1 to TRBJ2-7; 11 bases are a match to TRBD1. The germline V gene encodes CDR1 SGHRS and CDR2 YFSETQ. This CDR3 is built from 15 residues. The CDR3 DNA reads as TGCGCCAGCAGCACCAGGACAGGGGGCTCCCACGAGCAGTACTTC. Encoded protein: CASSTRTGGSHEQYF.

This rearrangement joins TRBV28 to TRBJ2-7; 7 positions agree with TRBD2. Germline V gene sequence: CDR1 MDHEN, CDR2 SYDVKM. V lost 10 bases, J lost 5 bases, and 8 bases stayed unmatched. This CDR3 contains 12 residues. CDR3 sequence (DNA): TGTGCCATCGCGCCCGGGAGGAACGAGCAGTACTTC. Translating it yields CAIAPGRNEQYF.

This chain uses TRBV5-5 with TRBJ2-2; D is perhaps TRBD2 (6 bases). CDR1 and CDR2 from the germline V gene are SGHKS and YYEKEE (reference sequence). V dropped 4 bases and J dropped 2 bases, with 15 bases sitting between them. The CDR3 totals 16 residues. CDR3 amino acids: CASSRGSGVNTGELFF. The CDR3 DNA is TGTGCCAGCAGCCGGGGGAGCGGAGTTAACACCGGGGAGCTGTTTTTT. Variable domain in full (rest from reference TRBV5-5 and TRBJ2-2): DAGVTQSPTHLIKTRGQQVTLRCSPISGHKSVSWYQQVLGQGPQFIFQYYEKEERGRGNFPDRFSARQFPNYSSELNVNALLLGDSALYLCASSRGSGVNTGELFFGEGSRLTVL.

The chain joins TRBV6-5 to TRBJ2-3; TRBD2 might be the D (5 bases). V was pared by 7 bases and J by 11 bases, with 19 bases between. The CDR3 length is 13 residues. Germline-derived CDR1 and CDR2 are MNHEY and SVGAGI. The CDR3 nucleotides read TGTGCCAGCACCCACGAGAAGGGTGGAGGGCAGTATTTT. This sequence encodes CASTHEKGGGQYF.

To note about this clone: The junction differs from germline at one of its ends, possibly a read error. J is TRBJ2-1 and V is TRBV6-5; 8 bases align to TRBD2. Germline V gene data show CDR1 as MNHEY and CDR2 as SVGAGI. This CDR3 is 12 amino acids long. For the CDR3, the DNA is TGTGCCAGCAGTCTATCCGGGACTAGTATAATCTTC. Translated: CASSLSGTSIIF.